The present TCR beta chain was sequenced within a study of T cell responses to AZD1222 COVID-19 vaccine. Germline V gene data show CDR1 as LNHNV and CDR2 as YYDKDF (reference sequence). The CDR3 has 15 residues. V was cut by 0 bases and J by 0 bases, with 9 bases left in between. TCRdb's copy holds only in-frame clones and misses some; the assay was immunoSEQ multiplex PCR. The repertoire consists of roughly 100,000 clones, with less than 95% occurring once and the leading ten covering under 8.5%. In regard to this clone: Its antigen is undetermined.

Study results and limitations: Only after the peak T cell response were repertoires sampled. At baseline, seropositivity was found in only a handful of AZD1222 recipients. The CD4 TCRs associated with vaccination extended across spike and predominated at 160-218 and 743-854. Targeting of unmutated variant regions was reportedly seen in nearly half of spike-specific TCRs.

The rearrangement joins TRBV15 to TRBJ2-7; no definite D call. The source material was peripheral blood, sampled 28 days after the second AZD1222 dose. The TCR sequence derives from an adult who received the AZD1222 COVID-19 vaccine. The CDR3 sequence: CATSRDGGTSYEQYF. CDR3 nucleotide sequence: TGTGCCACCAGCAGAGATGGCGGTACCTCCTACGAGCAGTACTTC. The full variable domain, its missing parts supplied by reference TRBV15 and TRBJ2-7, is DAMVIQNPRYQVTQFGKPVTLSCSQTLNHNVMYWYQQKSSQAPKLLFHYYDKDFNNEADTPDNFQSRRPNTSFCFLDIRSPGLGDTAMYLCATSRDGGTSYEQYFGPGTRLTVT.